These 11 T cell receptor beta chains were sequenced from one sample in a study of Ad26.COV2.S vaccination and SARS-CoV-2 variants. Using immunoSEQ multiplex PCR, the repertoire was profiled, and TCRdb retains in-frame clones only, with some absent. The sample has some 480,000 clones; roughly nine tenths are singletons. Documented treatment: over 15 received Ad26.COV2.S at low or high dose, single or two shots; roughly five received placebo; per-sample allocation not given. Sampling was done on day 63 after the first vaccine or placebo injection. Sequencing was performed on peripheral blood, taken in a trial of Ad26.COV2.S vaccine versus placebo. These receptors came from a person between 18 and 65 years old who received the Ad26.COV2.S COVID-19 vaccine or a placebo.

The CDR3 sequence is CASSPTAREQYF. CDR3 coding DNA: TGTGCCAGCAGCCCAACGGCTAGGGAGCAGTACTTC. The chain uses TRBV7-2 and TRBJ2-7; D gene uncertain. The CDR3 totals 12 residues. CDR1 is SGHTA, CDR2 FQGNSA, per germline. The ends were cut back, 5 bases at V and 7 bases at J, with 12 bases in the middle.

V usage is TRBV2 and J usage is TRBJ1-5; D may be TRBD1 (5 bases). Germline V gene data show CDR1 as SNHLY and CDR2 as FYNNEI. The CDR3 covers 14 residues. V was cut by 7 bases and J by 6 bases, with 16 bases left in between. The CDR3: CASTRDGRRQPQHF. DNA of the CDR3: TGTGCCAGCACACGGGACGGCCGGCGTCAGCCCCAGCATTTT. The full variable domain, completed using reference TRBV2 and TRBJ1-5, is EPEVTQTPSHQVTQMGQEVILRCVPISNHLYFYWYRQILGQKVEFLVSFYNNEISEKSEIFDDQFSVERPDGSNFTLKIRSTKLEDSAMYFCASTRDGRRQPQHFGDGTRLSIL.

This clone was detected once. The chain has TRBV30 and TRBJ1-6; the D gene is possibly TRBD1 (6 bases). Germline-derived CDR1 and CDR2 are GTSNPN and SVGIG (reference sequence). The CDR3 loop spans 14 amino acids. With 3 bases removed from V and 7 bases from J, the gap between germline ends came to 13 bases. The CDR3 coding sequence is TGTGCCTGGAGGGGCGGGGGGCCAAATTCACCCCTCCACTTT. Residues: CAWRGGGPNSPLHF.

The V gene is TRBV11-3, the J gene TRBJ2-2; no firm D call. V shed 3 bases and J shed 1 base, with 6 bases lying between them. Per the germline V gene, CDR1 is SGHNT and CDR2 is YENEEA. This CDR3 is built from 14 residues. The CDR3 loop reads CASSFWWNTGELFF. The CDR3 bases are TGTGCCAGCAGCTTTTGGTGGAACACCGGGGAGCTGTTTTTT.

This clone was found a few times. The V and J genes are TRBV7-8 and TRBJ2-3; 9 nucleotides line up with TRBD2. Germline V gene sequence: CDR1 SGHVS, CDR2 FQNEAQ. Trimming at V came to 5 bases and at J to 6 bases, leaving 12 bases not matched to a gene. The length of the CDR3 is 16 residues. CDR3 DNA: TGTGCCAGCAGCCTATCGGGCGGGAGGGGAAGGGATACGCAGTATTTT. It yields the protein CASSLSGGRGRDTQYF. The full variable domain, with the rest looked up from reference TRBV7-8 and TRBJ2-3, is GAGVSQSPRYKVAKRGQDVALRCDPISGHVSLFWYQQALGQGPEFLTYFQNEAQLDKSGLPSDRFFAERPEGSVSTLKIQRTQQEDSAVYLCASSLSGGRGRDTQYFGPGTRLTVL.

The chain is built from TRBV15 and TRBJ1-1, with 7 bases fitting TRBD1. This CDR3 comprises 15 residues. Germline loops: CDR1 LNHNV, CDR2 YYDKDF (reference sequence). Trimming removed 0 bases from V and 1 base from J; junction bases left unmatched: 2. The CDR3 protein is CATSREGTANTEAFF. The CDR3 bases are TGTGCCACCAGCAGAGAAGGGACAGCGAACACTGAAGCTTTCTTT.

With regard to this clone: A junction boundary mismatches the germline segment, possibly from a read error. The rearrangement joins TRBV15 to TRBJ2-7, with 7 bases lining up with TRBD1. There are 13 residues in the CDR3. Germline V gene lookup returns CDR1 LNHNV and CDR2 YYDKDF (reference sequence). The CDR3 DNA reads as TGTGCCACCAGCAGAGGGGACAGTGCCGATGGACTCTTC. Amino acid sequence: CATSRGDSADGLF.

This chain uses TRBV2 with TRBJ2-5, with a possible D match to TRBD1 (6 bases). The germline V and J ends were trimmed by 4 bases and 2 bases, with 8 bases remaining between them. The V gene's germline CDR1 is SNHLY and CDR2 FYNNEI. The CDR3 runs 13 residues. DNA of the CDR3: TGTGCCAGCAGTGTGGACAGACAAGAGACCCAGTACTTC. This encodes CASSVDRQETQYF.

This chain links TRBV18 with TRBJ2-1; D not certain. Germline V gene sequence: CDR1 KGHSH, CDR2 LQKENI. The ends were cut back, 3 bases at V and 9 bases at J, with 12 bases in the middle. The CDR3 is 13 residues long. CDR3 bases: TGTGCCAGCTCACCGGACGGAGTGGTTGAGCAGTTCTTC. Residues: CASSPDGVVEQFF.

This clone has a handful of counts. V gene TRBV5-6 combines with J gene TRBJ1-3; D remains unclear. CDR1 is SGHDT, CDR2 YYEEEE, per germline. The CDR3 has 14 residues. The ends were cut back, 1 base at V and 9 bases at J, with 14 bases in the middle. CDR3 in DNA: TGTGCCAGCAGCTTGTATTCCGCGGTGAGCACCATATATTTT. Protein: CASSLYSAVSTIYF.

The chain couples TRBV5-4 to TRBJ2-5, with D possibly matching TRBD1 (6 bases). Germline V gene sequence: CDR1 SGHNT, CDR2 YYREEE (reference sequence). CDR3 length: 16 residues. The V gene lost 4 bases and the J gene lost 5 bases, with 21 bases spanning the gap. Written as DNA, the CDR3 is TGTGCCAGCAGCAATACAGGGATGGGGCTGGGGGAGACCCAGTACTTC. Amino acid sequence: CASSNTGMGLGETQYF.